The 22 T cell receptor beta chains listed next were all sequenced from one sample in a study of T-cell reconstitution after alpha-beta-depleted transplantation in children. Preparing the TCRbeta library involved the use of unique molecular identifiers. TCRdb re-analysed the PCR reads in MiXCR, keeping a single row per CDR3 protein. Of 440,000 or so distinct CDR3 sequences in the sample, approximately 41% were seen once. The material sequenced was PBMCs, taken before TCRalphabeta/CD19-depleted stem cell transplant. The receptor set was obtained from a girl aged 2 to 10 with aplastic anemia, due to receive a stem cell transplant.

The CDR3 loop reads CASRAGLAGETQYF. CDR3 DNA sequence: TGTGCCAGCAGGGCGGGACTAGCGGGGGAGACCCAGTACTTC. The chain couples TRBV12-3 or TRBV12-4 to TRBJ2-5; 13 bases map to TRBD2. The CDR3 consists of 14 residues. V dropped 6 bases and J dropped 5; count of bases not matched to a gene: 3.

This clonotype was detected a few times. The chain uses TRBV7-9 and TRBJ2-1, with 8 positions matching TRBD2. V shed 6 bases, J shed 2 bases, and the junction held 6 bases outside the gene matches. The germline gives CDR1 SEHNR, CDR2 FQNEAQ (reference sequence). There are 15 residues in the CDR3. CDR3 protein: CASREPGLAYNEQFF. For the CDR3, the DNA is TGTGCCAGCAGGGAACCGGGACTAGCCTACAATGAGCAGTTCTTC.

J is TRBJ2-2 and V is TRBV11-2; 7 bases agree with TRBD2. Germline trimming cut 4 bases from V and 1 base from J; bases unmatched to any gene: 3. Looked up from germline, CDR1 is SGHAT and CDR2 is FQNNGV. The CDR3 totals 15 residues. This CDR3 reads CASSSSGMNTGELFF. The CDR3 nucleotides are TGTGCCAGCAGCTCCAGCGGGATGAACACCGGGGAGCTGTTTTTT.

Ten or more counts support this clonotype. This chain uses TRBV6-1 with TRBJ1-4, with D possibly being TRBD1 (5 bases). Looked up from germline, CDR1 is MNHNS and CDR2 is SASEGT. V was pared by 2 bases and J by 4 bases, with 11 bases between. This CDR3 has 15 amino acids. The CDR3 DNA is TGTGCCAGCAGTGAAAGTATGGGGGTTAATGAAAAACTGTTTTTT. Translated, it gives CASSESMGVNEKLFF.

This clonotype turned up a few times. The chain joins TRBV4-2 to TRBJ1-6, with TRBD1 identical over 8 bases. Trimming removed 3 bases from V and 4 bases from J; junction bases left unmatched: 5. Per the germline V gene, CDR1 is LGHNA and CDR2 is YNFKEQ. This CDR3 is 16 amino acids long. CDR3 in amino acids: CASSQADRGYNSPLHF. CDR3 DNA sequence: TGTGCCAGCAGCCAGGCCGACAGGGGATATAATTCACCCCTCCACTTT.

This clonotype was counted between two and nine times. The V gene is TRBV7-2, the J gene TRBJ2-1; the match to TRBD2 covers 8 bases. Germline V lookup: CDR1 SGHTA, CDR2 FQGNSA. The CDR3 covers 15 residues. V shed 3 bases, J shed 7 bases, and the junction held 8 bases outside the gene matches. The CDR3 sequence is CASSFRPGGRNEQFF. CDR3 in DNA: TGTGCCAGCAGCTTTCGTCCGGGAGGGAGGAATGAGCAGTTCTTC.

V gene TRBV7-2 combines with J gene TRBJ2-4, with 9 bases that match TRBD1. From germline, CDR1 is SGHTA and CDR2 FQGNSA. The CDR3 has 15 residues. Losses at the gene ends were 8 bases for V and 1 base for J; bases not matched to a gene: 6. CDR3 nucleotides: TGTGCCAGCGGCTACAGGGGGCGGGCCAAAAACATTCAGTACTTC. Encoded protein: CASGYRGRAKNIQYF. The whole variable domain, remainder taken from reference TRBV7-2 and TRBJ2-4, is GAGVSQSPSNKVTEKGKDVELRCDPISGHTALYWYRQSLGQGLEFLIYFQGNSAPDKSGLPSDRFSAERTGGSVSTLTIQRTQQEDSAVYLCASGYRGRAKNIQYFGAGTRLSVL.

The chain carries TRBV12-3 or TRBV12-4 and TRBJ2-1, with D perhaps matching TRBD2 (5 bases). V lost 7 bases and J 10 bases, leaving 26 bases between the germline ends. The CDR3 sequence is 16 residues long. CDR3 bases: TGTGCCAGCACTCCGGCCGGTCTTGGCCCCTCGGGGGAGCAGTTCTTC. Translation: CASTPAGLGPSGEQFF.

In this sample, this clonotype turned up many times. The chain couples TRBV7-9 to TRBJ2-5; 7 nucleotides align to TRBD1. The CDR3 extends over 16 amino acids. After removal of 2 bases from V and 4 bases from J, the junction contained 10 bases not matched to a gene. The V gene's germline CDR1 is SEHNR and CDR2 FQNEAQ (reference sequence). The CDR3 reads CASSLILTGSGETQYF. Written as DNA, the CDR3 is TGTGCCAGCAGCTTAATCCTGACAGGGTCGGGAGAGACCCAGTACTTC.

This clonotype occurred many times. The rearrangement links TRBV4-3 to TRBJ2-6; tentatively, D is TRBD1 (5 bases). Germline V lookup: CDR1 LGHNA, CDR2 YSLEER. The V end was cut by 1 base, the J end by 4 bases, with 8 bases between. This CDR3 spans 15 amino acids. In DNA, the CDR3 is TGCGCCAGCAGCCAAGCAGGGATGGGGGCCAACGTCCTGACTTTC. It codes for CASSQAGMGANVLTF.

At least ten counts were recorded for this clonotype. The V call is TRBV3-1, the J call TRBJ2-3; 13 bases fit TRBD2. V trimming: 7 bases; J trimming: 6 bases; junction bases outside the gene matches: 22. The CDR3 runs to 20 residues. Germline loops: CDR1 LGHDT, CDR2 YNNKEL (reference sequence). CDR3 DNA sequence: TGTGCCAGCACCGACACCGGACTAGCGGGAGCGAGCGGGGTAGGGGATACGCAGTATTTT. This sequence encodes CASTDTGLAGASGVGDTQYF.

This clonotype was observed at least ten times. This rearrangement joins TRBV5-1 to TRBJ1-2; 10 bases align to TRBD1. Germline CDR1 reads SGHRS; CDR2 reads YFSETQ. The ends lost 6 bases at V and 5 bases at J; junction bases unmatched: 7. The CDR3 contains 14 residues. CDR3 bases: TGCGCCAGCACAATGACAGGGGGCGCTTATGGCTACACCTTC. Translated: CASTMTGGAYGYTF.

This rearrangement joins TRBV7-6 to TRBJ2-1; D not resolved. This CDR3 spans 15 amino acids. The germline V and J ends were trimmed by 4 bases and 9 bases, with 19 bases remaining between them. Germline CDR1 reads SGHVS; CDR2 reads FNYEAQ. DNA of the CDR3: TGTGCCAGCAGCTACCGGTCCGGGTCGAAGAGTGAGCAGTTCTTC. Its translation: CASSYRSGSKSEQFF.

This clonotype was detected a few times. The chain has TRBV9 and TRBJ2-1, with a tentative D call TRBD2 (8 bases). CDR3 length: 17 residues. The germline V gene has CDR1 SGDLS and CDR2 YYNGEE. V dropped 4 bases and J dropped 2 bases, with 19 bases sitting between them. The CDR3 spells CASSTRGAGGAYNEQFF. The CDR3 nucleotides read TGTGCCAGCAGCACCAGGGGGGCGGGAGGTGCCTACAATGAGCAGTTCTTC.

The chain combines TRBV30 with TRBJ1-5; a weak D match, TRBD1 (6 bases). Trimming removed 6 bases from V and 7 bases from J, with 16 bases in between. There are 13 residues in the CDR3. Germline CDR1 GTSNPN, CDR2 SVGIG (reference sequence). This CDR3 reads CACDTGYGQPQHF. DNA for the CDR3: TGTGCCTGCGATACAGGGTACGGGCAGCCCCAGCATTTT.

This clonotype was observed at least ten times. The chain couples TRBV5-5 to TRBJ2-5, with D tentatively TRBD2 (6 bases). The CDR3 has 13 residues. Germline V gene sequence: CDR1 SGHKS, CDR2 YYEKEE (reference sequence). The V end was cut by 2 bases, the J end by 5 bases, with 10 bases between. The CDR3 here is CASSFGGRETQYF. CDR3 nucleotide sequence: TGTGCCAGCAGCTTCGGAGGGAGGGAGACCCAGTACTTC.

V usage is TRBV30 and J usage is TRBJ1-5; a weak D match, TRBD1 (6 bases). From germline, CDR1 is GTSNPN and CDR2 SVGIG (reference sequence). V was clipped by 1 base and J by 3 bases, with 7 bases between them. The CDR3 has 13 amino acids. DNA of the CDR3: TGTGCCTGGAGTGGACAGGACAATCAGCCCCAGCATTTT. Its protein is CAWSGQDNQPQHF.

The table lists this clonotype with a few counts. This sequence joins TRBV12-3 or TRBV12-4 and TRBJ2-5; TRBD2 aligns across 9 bases. Trimming took 3 bases from V and 3 from J; bases not matched to a gene: 17. This CDR3 is 19 amino acids long. The DNA of the CDR3 is TGTGCCAGCAGTTTTTTATGGAGTAGGGGCGGGAGGGCCGAAGAGACCCAGTACTTC. It encodes CASSFLWSRGGRAEETQYF.

The chain combines TRBV12-3 or TRBV12-4 with TRBJ2-3, with D possibly TRBD2 on 5 matching bases. V lost 3 bases and J 2 bases, leaving 15 bases between the germline ends. The CDR3 has 16 amino acids. CDR3 loop: CASSLGFHRDTDTQYF. As DNA, the CDR3 is TGTGCCAGCAGTTTGGGGTTTCACCGGGACACAGATACGCAGTATTTT.

This clonotype appeared once. The gene calls are TRBV28 and TRBJ2-7; D unresolved. This CDR3 contains 11 residues. Looked up from germline, CDR1 is MDHEN and CDR2 is SYDVKM. Trimming took 7 bases from V and 3 from J, leaving 7 bases between them. The CDR3 DNA reads as TGTGCCAGCAAAGGGTTCTACGAGCAGTACTTC. This encodes CASKGFYEQYF. Variable domain in full (rest from reference TRBV28 and TRBJ2-7): DVKVTQSSRYLVKRTGEKVFLECVQDMDHENMFWYRQDPGLGLRLIYFSYDVKMKEKGDIPEGYSVSREKKERFSLILESASTNQTSMYLCASKGFYEQYFGPGTRLTVT.

The table lists this clonotype with a count of one. The V gene is TRBV5-5, the J gene TRBJ2-7, with D hard to call. Germline lookup yields CDR1 SGHKS and CDR2 YYEKEE (reference sequence). The CDR3 has 13 amino acids. The V end was cut by 2 bases, the J end by 4 bases, with 10 bases between. This CDR3 reads CASSFKAGYEQYF. The CDR3 DNA follows: TGTGCCAGCAGCTTCAAAGCTGGATACGAGCAGTACTTC. The full variable domain, completed using reference TRBV5-5 and TRBJ2-7, is DAGVTQSPTHLIKTRGQQVTLRCSPISGHKSVSWYQQVLGQGPQFIFQYYEKEERGRGNFPDRFSARQFPNYSSELNVNALLLGDSALYLCASSFKAGYEQYFGPGTRLTVT.

In DNA, the CDR3 is TGCAGTGCCACCCGGACTAGCGGGAACACCGGGGAGCTGTTTTTT. Translation: CSATRTSGNTGELFF. The J gene is TRBJ2-2, the V gene TRBV20-1; 10 nucleotides agree with TRBD2. V shed 6 bases, J shed 1 base, and the junction held 5 bases outside the gene matches. Germline CDR1 and CDR2: DFQATT and SNEGSKA (reference sequence). This CDR3 spans 15 amino acids.